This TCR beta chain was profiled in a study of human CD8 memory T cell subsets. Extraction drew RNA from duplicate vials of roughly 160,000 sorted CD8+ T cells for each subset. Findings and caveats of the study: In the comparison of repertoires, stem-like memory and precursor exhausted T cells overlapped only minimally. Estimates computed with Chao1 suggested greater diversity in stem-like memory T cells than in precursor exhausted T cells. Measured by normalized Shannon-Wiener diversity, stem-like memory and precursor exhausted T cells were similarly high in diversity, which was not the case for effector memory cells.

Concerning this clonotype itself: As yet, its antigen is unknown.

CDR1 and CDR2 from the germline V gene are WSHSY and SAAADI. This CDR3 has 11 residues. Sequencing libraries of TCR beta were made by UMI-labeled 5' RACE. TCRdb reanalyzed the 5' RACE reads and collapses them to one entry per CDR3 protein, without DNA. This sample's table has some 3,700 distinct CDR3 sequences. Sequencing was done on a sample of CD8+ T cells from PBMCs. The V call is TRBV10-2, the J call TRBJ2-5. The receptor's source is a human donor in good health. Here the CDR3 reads CASREMGTQYF.